A selection of T cell receptor beta chains follows, all from one sample in a study of cytomegalovirus exposure and HLA in healthy donors. Produced via immunoSEQ multiplex PCR; TCRdb's table is partial and in-frame only. Here the sample spans roughly 200,000 clones, about 10% being singletons. The sequencing input was PBMCs. The receptors here all came from a woman in her twenties or thirties in good health and CMV-seropositive. The CDR3 runs from the conserved cysteine through the conserved F or W.

TRBJ1-1 TRBV18 CASSDSSTEAFF
TRBJ1-6 TRBV2 CASSGQGKGNSPLHF
TRBJ2-1 TRBV27 CASSLSRLTEEQFF
TRBJ2-7 TRBV7-9 CASSPGVTYEQYF
TRBJ2-7 TRBV4-1 CASSQGLRGSSYEQYF
TRBJ2-1 TRBV19 CASRRQGSRNEQFF
TRBJ2-7 TRBV21-1 CASSKEGREIADNYEQYF
TRBJ2-5 TRBV2 CASSGTRGAGETQYF
TRBJ1-1 TRBV4-1 CASSQVGGNTEAFF
TRBJ2-7 TRBV11-2 CASSGSGRATQYF
TRBJ2-3 TRBV9 CASNRAGDASDTQYF
TRBJ2-7 TRBV25-1 CASSPLDRYEQYF
TRBJ1-1 TRBV9 CASSAPRRGRTTEAFF
TRBJ1-2 TRBV27 CASSPGQGTYGYTF
TRBJ2-7 TRBV6-5 CASSYSWTGNIYEQYF
TRBJ2-7 TRBV9 CASSVGSSGATYEQYF
TRBJ1-2 TRBV18 CASSPSGNGYTF
TRBJ2-2 TRBV6-5 CVSSYSTGRALGELFF
TRBJ1-5 TRBV5-6 CASSLGQGRSNQPQHF
TRBJ2-2 TRBV27 CASSLSRQGPNTGELFF
TRBJ1-1 TRBV4-1 CASSHPMGGTGGGTEAFF
TRBJ2-7 TRBV4-1 CASSQVADLSYEQYF
TRBJ2-5 TRBV6-1 CASSRDQGQETQYF
TRBJ2-7 TRBV7-9 CASSLGSYEQYF
TRBJ2-7 TRBV7-6 CASSQWGEGFNEQYF
TRBJ1-4 TRBV5-1 CASSLGYRPEKLFF
TRBJ2-7 TRBV7-6 CASSYDRVLPHEQYF
TRBJ1-1 TRBV27 CASSLQGMNTEAFF
TRBJ2-5 TRBV9 CASSVGTSFQETQYF
TRBJ1-5 TRBV30 CAWSLPGTQDQPQHF
TRBJ1-1 TRBV6-5 CASKPTGGTEAFF
TRBJ2-1 TRBV30 CAWSLTNYNEQFF
TRBJ1-1 TRBV7-8 CASSFLGGSTEAFF
TRBJ2-2 TRBV7-2 CASSLESSGLTGELFF
TRBJ2-7 TRBV29-1 CSVRPGGYEQYF
TRBJ2-3 TRBV28 CASSFGGSSDTQYF
TRBJ2-3 TRBV10-3 CAISESGRALTDTQYF
TRBJ2-1 TRBV5-1 CASSGGAGGAYNEQFF
TRBJ2-1 TRBV27 CASSLASGRWGEQFF
TRBJ2-1 TRBV5-1 CASRSGSSNEQFF
TRBJ2-1 TRBV27 CASSLGGGLMNEQFF